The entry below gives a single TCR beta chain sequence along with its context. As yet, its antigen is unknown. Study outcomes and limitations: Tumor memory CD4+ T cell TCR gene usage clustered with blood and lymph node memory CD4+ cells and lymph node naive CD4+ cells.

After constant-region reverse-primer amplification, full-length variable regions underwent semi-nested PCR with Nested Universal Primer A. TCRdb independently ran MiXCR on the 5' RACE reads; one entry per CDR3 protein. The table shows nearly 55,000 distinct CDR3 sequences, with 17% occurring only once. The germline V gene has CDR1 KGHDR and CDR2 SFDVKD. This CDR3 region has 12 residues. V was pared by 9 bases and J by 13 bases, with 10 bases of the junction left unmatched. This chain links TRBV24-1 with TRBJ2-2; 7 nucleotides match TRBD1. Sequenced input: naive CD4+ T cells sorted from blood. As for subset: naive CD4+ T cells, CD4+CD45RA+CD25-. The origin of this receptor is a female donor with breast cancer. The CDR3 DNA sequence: TGTGCCACCGAACAGGAAAGGGGGCGGCTGTTTTTT. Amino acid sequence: CATEQERGRLFF.